Here is one T cell receptor (beta chain) with its context. Next came a second PCR, run for about 7 to 12 cycles, which used a sample-barcoded 5' primer along with a J-beta primer mix. TCRdb fed the 5' RACE reads into MiXCR, producing one record per CDR3 protein. The sample holds 780,000 or so distinct CDR3 sequences; 45% to 70% are singletons and the top ten take roughly 25%. The data stem from a study of blood T cells in healthy people across ages. The length of the CDR3 is 16 residues. The germline CDR1 and CDR2 sequences are SGHDN and FVKESK. V gave up 2 bases and J gave up 8 bases; unmatched junction bases: 10.

The sequenced material came from blood. This TCR came from a middle-aged man in good health. J is TRBJ2-1 and V is TRBV14, with 9 bases fitting TRBD2. CDR3 protein: CASSQQPGLAVYEQFF. As DNA, the CDR3 is TGTGCCAGCAGCCAACAGCCGGGACTAGCTGTCTATGAGCAGTTCTTC.